This T cell receptor beta chain was identified in a study of PD-1 blockade in classical Hodgkin lymphoma. Overall study findings and caveats: Baseline TCR diversity was reportedly lower in newly diagnosed patients than in healthy donors. It was reported as lower still in relapsed/refractory patients.

The V and J ends lost 6 bases and 1 base respectively, with 8 bases between them. The CDR3 totals 14 residues. Germline V lookup: CDR1 SGHRS, CDR2 YFSETQ. Assay: immunoSEQ multiplex PCR; the TCRdb copy retains only in-frame clones and omits some. Of 70,000 or so clones in the sample, 93% were seen once. This sample's time point: newly diagnosed, previously untreated cHL patient sample. Concerning this clone: The antigen is unknown.

The specimen was peripheral blood mononuclear cells (PBMCs). V usage is TRBV5-1 and J usage is TRBJ2-6; weak D call: TRBD1 (6 bases). The TCR comes from a human donor with classical Hodgkin lymphoma. CDR3 residues: CASKQGSGANVLTF. As DNA, the CDR3 is TGCGCCAGCAAACAGGGATCTGGGGCCAACGTCCTGACTTTC. Combining the CDR3 with reference TRBV5-1 and TRBJ2-6 gives the whole variable domain KAGVTQTPRYLIKTRGQQVTLSCSPISGHRSVSWYQQTPGQGLQFLFEYFSETQRNKGNFPGRFSGRQFSNSRSEMNVSTLELGDSALYLCASKQGSGANVLTFGAGSRLTVL.